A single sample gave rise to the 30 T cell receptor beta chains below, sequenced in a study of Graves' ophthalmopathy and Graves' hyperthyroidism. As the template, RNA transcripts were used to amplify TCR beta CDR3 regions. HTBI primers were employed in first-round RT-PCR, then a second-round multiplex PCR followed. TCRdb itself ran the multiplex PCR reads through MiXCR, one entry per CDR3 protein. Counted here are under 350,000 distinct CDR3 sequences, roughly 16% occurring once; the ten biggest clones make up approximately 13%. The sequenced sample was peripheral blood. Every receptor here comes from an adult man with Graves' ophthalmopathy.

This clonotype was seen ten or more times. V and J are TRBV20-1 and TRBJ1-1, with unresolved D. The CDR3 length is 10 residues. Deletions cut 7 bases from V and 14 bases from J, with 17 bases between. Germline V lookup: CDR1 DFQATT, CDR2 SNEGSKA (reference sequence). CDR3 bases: TGCAGTGTCCCGACCGGGCCACACTTCTTT. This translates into CSVPTGPHFF.

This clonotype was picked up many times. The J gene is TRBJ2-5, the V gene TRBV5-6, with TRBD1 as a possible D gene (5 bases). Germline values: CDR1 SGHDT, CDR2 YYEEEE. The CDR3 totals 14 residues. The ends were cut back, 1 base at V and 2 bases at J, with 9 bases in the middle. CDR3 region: CASSLSGLQETQYF. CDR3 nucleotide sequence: TGTGCCAGCAGCTTGTCAGGGTTGCAAGAGACCCAGTACTTC.

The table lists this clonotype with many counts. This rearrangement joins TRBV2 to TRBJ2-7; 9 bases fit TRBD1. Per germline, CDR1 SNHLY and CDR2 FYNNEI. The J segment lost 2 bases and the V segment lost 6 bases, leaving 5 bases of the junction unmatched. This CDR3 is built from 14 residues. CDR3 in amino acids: CASRDGTGPYEQYF. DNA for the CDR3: TGTGCCAGCAGGGATGGGACAGGGCCCTACGAGCAGTACTTC.

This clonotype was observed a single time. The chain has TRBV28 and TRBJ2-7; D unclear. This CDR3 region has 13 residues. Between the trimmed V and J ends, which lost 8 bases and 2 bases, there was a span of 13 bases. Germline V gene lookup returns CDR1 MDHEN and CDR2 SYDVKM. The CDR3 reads CASLVRFPYEQYF. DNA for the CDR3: TGTGCCAGCCTCGTCCGATTCCCCTACGAGCAGTACTTC.

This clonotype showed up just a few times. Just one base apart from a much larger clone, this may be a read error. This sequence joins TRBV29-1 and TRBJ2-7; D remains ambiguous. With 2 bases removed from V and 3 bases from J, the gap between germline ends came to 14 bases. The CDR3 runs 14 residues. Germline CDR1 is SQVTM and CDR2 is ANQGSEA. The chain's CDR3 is CSVELEDLGYEQYF. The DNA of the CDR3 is TGCAGCGTTGAATTGGAAGATTTGGGCTACGAGCAGTACTTC.

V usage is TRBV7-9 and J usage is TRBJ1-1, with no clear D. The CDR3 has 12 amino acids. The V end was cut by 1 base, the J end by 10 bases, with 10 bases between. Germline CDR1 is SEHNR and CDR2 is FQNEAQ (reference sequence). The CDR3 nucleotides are TGTGCCAGCAGCTTAGATTACGCGGGAGCTTTCTTT. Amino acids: CASSLDYAGAFF.

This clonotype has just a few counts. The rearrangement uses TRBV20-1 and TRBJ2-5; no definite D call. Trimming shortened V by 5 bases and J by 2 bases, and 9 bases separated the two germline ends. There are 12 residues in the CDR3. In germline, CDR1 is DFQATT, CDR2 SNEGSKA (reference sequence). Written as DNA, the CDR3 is TGCAGTGCTTCAGCATTTCAAGAGACCCAGTACTTC. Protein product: CSASAFQETQYF.

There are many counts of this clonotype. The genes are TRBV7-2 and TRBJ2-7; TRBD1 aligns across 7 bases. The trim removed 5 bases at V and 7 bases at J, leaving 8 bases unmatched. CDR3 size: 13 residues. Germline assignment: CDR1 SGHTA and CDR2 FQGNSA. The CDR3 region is CASSATGLREQYF. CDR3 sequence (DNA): TGTGCCAGCAGCGCGACAGGGCTGAGAGAGCAGTACTTC.

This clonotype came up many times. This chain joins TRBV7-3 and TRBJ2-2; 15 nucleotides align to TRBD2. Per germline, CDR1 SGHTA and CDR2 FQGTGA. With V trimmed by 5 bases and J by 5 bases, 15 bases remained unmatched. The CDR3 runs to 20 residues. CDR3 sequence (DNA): TGTGCCAGCAGCAGCATTCCAGTCGCGGGGACTAGCGGGAGGACCGGGGAGCTGTTTTTT. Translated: CASSSIPVAGTSGRTGELFF. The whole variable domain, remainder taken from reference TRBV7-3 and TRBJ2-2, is GAGVSQTPSNKVTEKGKYVELRCDPISGHTALYWYRQSLGQGPEFLIYFQGTGAADDSGLPNDRFFAVRPEGSVSTLKIQRTERGDSAVYLCASSSIPVAGTSGRTGELFFGEGSRLTVL.

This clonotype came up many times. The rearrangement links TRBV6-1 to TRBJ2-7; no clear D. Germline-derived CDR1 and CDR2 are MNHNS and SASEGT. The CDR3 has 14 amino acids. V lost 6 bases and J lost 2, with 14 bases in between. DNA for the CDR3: TGTGCCAGCAGAGACAATCCACCGACCTACGAGCAGTACTTC. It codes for CASRDNPPTYEQYF.

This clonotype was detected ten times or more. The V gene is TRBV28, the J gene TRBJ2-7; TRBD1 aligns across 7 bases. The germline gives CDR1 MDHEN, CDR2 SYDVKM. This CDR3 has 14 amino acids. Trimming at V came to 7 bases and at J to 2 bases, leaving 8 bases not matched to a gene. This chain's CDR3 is CASNRQGFPYEQYF. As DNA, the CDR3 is TGTGCCAGCAACCGACAGGGATTTCCCTACGAGCAGTACTTC.

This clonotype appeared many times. CDR3 in amino acids: CATSRGVQGLRGYTF. The CDR3, as DNA: TGTGCCACCAGCAGAGGCGTCCAGGGATTGAGGGGCTACACCTTC. This chain connects TRBV15 to TRBJ1-2; D perhaps matches TRBD1 (5 bases). The CDR3 consists of 15 residues. In germline, CDR1 is LNHNV, CDR2 YYDKDF (reference sequence). V shed 1 base and J shed 8 bases, with 17 bases lying between them.

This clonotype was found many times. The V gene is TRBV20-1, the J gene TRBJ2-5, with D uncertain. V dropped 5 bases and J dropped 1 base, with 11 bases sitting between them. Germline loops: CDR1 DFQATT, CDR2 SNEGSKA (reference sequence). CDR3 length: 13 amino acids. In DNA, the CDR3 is TGCAGTGCTCTTGCTCCGACCCAAGAGACCCAGTACTTC. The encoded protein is CSALAPTQETQYF.

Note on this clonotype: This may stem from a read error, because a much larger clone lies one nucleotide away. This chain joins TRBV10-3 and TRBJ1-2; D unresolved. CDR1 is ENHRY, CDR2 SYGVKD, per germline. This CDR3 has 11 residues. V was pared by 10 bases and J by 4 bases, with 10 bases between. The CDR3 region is CATVERYGYTF. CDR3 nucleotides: TGTGCCACGGTCGAACGCTATGGCTACACCTTC.

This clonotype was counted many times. The chain's CDR3 is CASSDSPNSNQPQHF. CDR3 DNA sequence: TGTGCCAGCAGTGATTCCCCGAATAGCAATCAGCCCCAGCATTTT. The chain has TRBV2 and TRBJ1-5; D is ambiguous. Germline loops: CDR1 SNHLY, CDR2 FYNNEI. This CDR3 comprises 15 residues. V was clipped by 3 bases and J by 0 bases, with 9 bases between them.

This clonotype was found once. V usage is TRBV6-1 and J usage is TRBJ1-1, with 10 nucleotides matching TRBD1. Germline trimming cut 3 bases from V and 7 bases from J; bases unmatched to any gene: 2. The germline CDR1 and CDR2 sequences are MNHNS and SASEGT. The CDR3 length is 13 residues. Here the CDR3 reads CASSDWDRGEAFF. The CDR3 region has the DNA TGTGCCAGCAGTGACTGGGACAGGGGTGAAGCTTTCTTT.

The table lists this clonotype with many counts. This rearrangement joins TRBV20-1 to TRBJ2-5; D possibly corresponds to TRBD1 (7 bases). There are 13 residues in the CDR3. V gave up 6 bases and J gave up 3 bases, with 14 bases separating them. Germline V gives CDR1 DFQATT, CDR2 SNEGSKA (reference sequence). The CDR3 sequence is CSAPGRGEETQYF. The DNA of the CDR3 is TGCAGTGCCCCGGGCAGGGGGGAAGAGACCCAGTACTTC.

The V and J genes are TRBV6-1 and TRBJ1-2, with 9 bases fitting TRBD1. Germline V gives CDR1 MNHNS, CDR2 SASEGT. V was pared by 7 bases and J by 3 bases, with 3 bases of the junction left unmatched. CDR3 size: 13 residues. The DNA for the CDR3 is TGTGCCAGCAAAAGGGACAGGGACTATGGCTACACCTTC. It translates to CASKRDRDYGYTF.

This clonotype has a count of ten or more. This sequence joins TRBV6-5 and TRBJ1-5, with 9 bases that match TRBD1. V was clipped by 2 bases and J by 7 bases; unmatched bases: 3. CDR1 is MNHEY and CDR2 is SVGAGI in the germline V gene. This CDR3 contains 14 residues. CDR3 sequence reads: CASSYRDRDQPQHF. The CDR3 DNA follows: TGTGCCAGCAGTTACAGGGACAGGGACCAGCCCCAGCATTTT.

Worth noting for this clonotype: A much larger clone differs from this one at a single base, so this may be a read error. This chain's CDR3 is CSVTGQGITGELFF. The DNA of the CDR3 is TGCAGCGTAACGGGGCAGGGAATCACCGGGGAGCTGTTTTTT. V and J are TRBV29-1 and TRBJ2-2; possibly TRBD1 or TRBD2 for D (5 bases each). The CDR3 is 14 residues long. Germline assignment: CDR1 SQVTM and CDR2 ANQGSEA. The germline V and J ends were trimmed by 6 bases and 4 bases, with 15 bases remaining between them.

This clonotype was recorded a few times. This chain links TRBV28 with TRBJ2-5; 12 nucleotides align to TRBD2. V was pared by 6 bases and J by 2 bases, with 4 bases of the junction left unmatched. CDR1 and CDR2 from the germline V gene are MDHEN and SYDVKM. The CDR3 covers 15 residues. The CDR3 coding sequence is TGTGCCAGCAGAACTAGCGGGGGGCCACAAGAGACCCAGTACTTC. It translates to CASRTSGGPQETQYF.

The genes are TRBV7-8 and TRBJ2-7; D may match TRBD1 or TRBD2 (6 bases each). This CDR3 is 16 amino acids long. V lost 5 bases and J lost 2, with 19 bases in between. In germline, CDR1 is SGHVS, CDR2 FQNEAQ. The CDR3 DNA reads TGTGCCAGCAGCCCAGCGCGGGGCAGGGGAACCTACGAGCAGTACTTC. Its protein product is CASSPARGRGTYEQYF.

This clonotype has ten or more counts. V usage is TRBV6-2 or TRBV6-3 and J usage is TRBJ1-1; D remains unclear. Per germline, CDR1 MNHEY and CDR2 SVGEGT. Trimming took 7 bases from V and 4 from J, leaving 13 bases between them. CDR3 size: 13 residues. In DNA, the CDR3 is TGTGCCAGCACCACTTTTCGGGCCACTGAAGCTTTCTTT. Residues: CASTTFRATEAFF.

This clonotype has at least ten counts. CDR3 bases: TGTGCCAGCAGCTTAAACAGGGGGCAGTCACCCCTCCACTTT. As protein: CASSLNRGQSPLHF. V gene TRBV13 combines with J gene TRBJ1-6; 9 bases are shared with TRBD1. Per the germline V gene, CDR1 is PRHDT and CDR2 is FYEKMQ (reference sequence). Trimming at V came to 2 bases and at J to 10 bases, leaving 3 bases not matched to a gene. The CDR3 is 14 residues long.

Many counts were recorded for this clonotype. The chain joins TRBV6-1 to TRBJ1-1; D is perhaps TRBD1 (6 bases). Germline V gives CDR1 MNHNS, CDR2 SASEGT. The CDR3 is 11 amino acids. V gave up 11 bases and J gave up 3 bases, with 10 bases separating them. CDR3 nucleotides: TGTGCCGGGGGCTCGGACACTGAAGCTTTCTTT. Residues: CAGGSDTEAFF.

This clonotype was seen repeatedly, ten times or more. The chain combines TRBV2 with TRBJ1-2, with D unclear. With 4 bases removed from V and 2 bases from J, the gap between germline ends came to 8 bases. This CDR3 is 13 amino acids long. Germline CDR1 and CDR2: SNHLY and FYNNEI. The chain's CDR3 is CASSVDWNYGYTF. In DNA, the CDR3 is TGTGCCAGCAGTGTTGACTGGAACTATGGCTACACCTTC.

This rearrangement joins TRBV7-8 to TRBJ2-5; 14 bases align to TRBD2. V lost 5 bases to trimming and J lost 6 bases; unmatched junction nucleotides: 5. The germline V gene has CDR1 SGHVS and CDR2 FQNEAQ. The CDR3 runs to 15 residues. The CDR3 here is CASSPWTSGGKTQYF. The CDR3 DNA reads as TGTGCCAGCAGCCCATGGACTAGCGGGGGGAAGACCCAGTACTTC. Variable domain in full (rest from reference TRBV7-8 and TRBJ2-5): GAGVSQSPRYKVAKRGQDVALRCDPISGHVSLFWYQQALGQGPEFLTYFQNEAQLDKSGLPSDRFFAERPEGSVSTLKIQRTQQEDSAVYLCASSPWTSGGKTQYFGPGTRLLVL.

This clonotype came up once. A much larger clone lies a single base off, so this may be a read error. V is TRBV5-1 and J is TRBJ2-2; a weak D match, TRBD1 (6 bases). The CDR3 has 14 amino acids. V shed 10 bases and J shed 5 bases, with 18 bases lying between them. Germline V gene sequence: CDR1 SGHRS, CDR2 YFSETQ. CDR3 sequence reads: CACLRTACTGELFF. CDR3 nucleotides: TGCGCCTGCCTTAGGACAGCCTGTACCGGGGAGCTGTTTTTT.

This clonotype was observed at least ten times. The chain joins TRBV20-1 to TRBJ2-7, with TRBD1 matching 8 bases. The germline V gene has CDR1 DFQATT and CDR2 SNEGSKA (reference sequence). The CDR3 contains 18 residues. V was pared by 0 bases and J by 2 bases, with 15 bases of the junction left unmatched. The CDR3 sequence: CSARDSDRQGNMAYEQYF. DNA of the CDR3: TGCAGTGCTAGAGATTCGGACCGACAGGGGAATATGGCCTACGAGCAGTACTTC.

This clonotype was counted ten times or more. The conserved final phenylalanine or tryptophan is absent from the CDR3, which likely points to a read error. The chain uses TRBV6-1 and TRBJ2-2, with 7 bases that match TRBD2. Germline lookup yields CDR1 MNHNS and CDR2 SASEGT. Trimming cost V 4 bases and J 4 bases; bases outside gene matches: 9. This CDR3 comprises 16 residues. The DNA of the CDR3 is TGTGCCAGCAGTGTCGCGGGACTACAGTTCACCGGGGAGCTGTTTTCT. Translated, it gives CASSVAGLQFTGELFS.